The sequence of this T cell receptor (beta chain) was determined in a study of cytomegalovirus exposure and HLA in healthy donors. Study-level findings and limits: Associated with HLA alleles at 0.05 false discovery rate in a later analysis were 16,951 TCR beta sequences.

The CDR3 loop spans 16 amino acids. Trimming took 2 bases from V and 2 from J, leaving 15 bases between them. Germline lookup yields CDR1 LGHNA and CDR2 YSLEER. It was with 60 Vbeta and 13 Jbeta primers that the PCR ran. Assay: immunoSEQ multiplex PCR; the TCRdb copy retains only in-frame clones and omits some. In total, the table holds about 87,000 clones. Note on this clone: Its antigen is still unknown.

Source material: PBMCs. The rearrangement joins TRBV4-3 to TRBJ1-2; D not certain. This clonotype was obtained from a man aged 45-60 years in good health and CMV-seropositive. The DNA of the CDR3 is TGCGCCAGCAGCCAATTTCGGGGATTCCGCAACTATGGCTACACCTTC. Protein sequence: CASSQFRGFRNYGYTF.